This note documents a single T cell receptor (beta chain) sequence. Its specificity is not known. This CDR3 has 17 amino acids. Germline V gene data show CDR1 as SGHDT and CDR2 as YYEEEE. Trimming at V came to 4 bases and at J to 7 bases, leaving 16 bases not matched to a gene. The entry originates in a study of T cell repertoires in ileal Crohn's disease. Study-wide results and caveats: Clonal expansions were more frequent in active smokers than non-smokers at surgery.

Time point given: neoterminal ileum biopsy at postoperative endoscopy, about 6 months after surgery. Clones were sequenced by immunoSEQ multiplex PCR, and TCRdb holds only the in-frame ones, with some missing. The data hold some 20,000 clones, with 60% to 75% observed a single time. This receptor was taken from an adult with Crohn's disease. Sample: ileal tissue. The chain combines TRBV5-6 with TRBJ2-7; 11 bases line up with TRBD2. CDR3 loop: CASSPFRLAGYDLEQYF. CDR3 sequence (DNA): TGTGCCAGCAGCCCCTTTCGACTAGCGGGATACGATTTGGAGCAGTACTTC. Full variable domain (missing parts from reference TRBV5-6 and TRBJ2-7): DAGVTQSPTHLIKTRGQQVTLRCSPKSGHDTVSWYQQALGQGPQFIFQYYEEEERQRGNFPDRFSGHQFPNYSSELNVNALLLGDSALYLCASSPFRLAGYDLEQYFGPGTRLTVT.